There are a few counts of the clone carrying this TCR beta chain. The antigen is not known. These data come from a study of cytomegalovirus exposure and HLA in healthy donors. Study findings and constraints: When a later analysis compared HLA-associated TCR beta chains with equally common others, the HLA-associated chains turned out to be more clonally expanded and to have lower generation probabilities. According to an earlier analysis, most TCR beta V segments yielded productive rearrangements about 87% or about 30% of the time. Most TCR sequences were rare, but some public TCRs occurred in many donors.

In the PCR, 60 Vbeta and 13 Jbeta primers were used. The repertoire was sequenced with immunoSEQ multiplex PCR; TCRdb's copy has only in-frame clones and lacks some. The sample holds more than 100,000 clones, approximately 15% seen once. Sequencing was performed on PBMCs. The receptor comes from a woman younger than 35 in good health and CMV-seronegative.

The CDR3 coding sequence is TGTGCCAGCAGCTCTACAGGGGCAAACACCGGGGAGCTGTTTTTT. This codes for CASSSTGANTGELFF. The chain combines TRBV9 with TRBJ2-2; TRBD1 matches at 7 bases. The J segment lost 2 bases and the V segment lost 4 bases, leaving 5 bases of the junction unmatched. CDR1 is SGDLS and CDR2 is YYNGEE in the germline V gene. This CDR3 is built from 15 residues.